One and the same sample provided the 20 T cell receptor beta chains below, sequenced in a study of cytomegalovirus exposure and HLA in healthy donors. Profiled with immunoSEQ multiplex PCR; TCRdb holds only in-frame clones, not every one. The sample carries about 360,000 clones, just over 85% recorded once. The sequenced sample was PBMCs. These receptors were collected from a young woman in good health and CMV-seronegative.

This clone was detected once. The V and J genes are TRBV28 and TRBJ2-5; D not resolved. This CDR3 spans 14 amino acids. Per germline, CDR1 MDHEN and CDR2 SYDVKM. V was trimmed by 5 bases and J by 2 bases, leaving 12 bases between them. This chain's CDR3 is CASSIFDSQETQYF. CDR3 in DNA: TGTGCCAGCAGTATTTTCGACTCACAAGAGACCCAGTACTTC.

The chain employs TRBV5-1 and TRBJ2-1; D is unresolved. From germline, CDR1 is SGHRS and CDR2 YFSETQ. The V end lost 0 bases, the J end lost 10 bases, and 11 bases lay between the germline ends. The CDR3 extends over 13 amino acids. CDR3 amino acids: CASSLGMELEQFF. The DNA for the CDR3 is TGCGCCAGCAGCTTGGGCATGGAACTAGAGCAGTTCTTC.

The V call is TRBV30, the J call TRBJ2-7, with 10 positions matching TRBD2. The CDR3 runs 15 residues. The ends lost 3 bases at V and 3 bases at J; junction bases unmatched: 8. Per germline, CDR1 GTSNPN and CDR2 SVGIG (reference sequence). CDR3 nucleotide sequence: TGTGCCTGGAGGAAACTAGCGGGAAAAAACTACGAGCAGTACTTC. Amino acids: CAWRKLAGKNYEQYF.

The sample holds one count of this clone. The chain joins TRBV2 to TRBJ2-1, with 10 bases lining up with TRBD2. CDR3 length: 14 residues. The junction had 3 bases not matched to a gene; V was cut back by 6 bases and J by 4 bases. Germline lookup yields CDR1 SNHLY and CDR2 FYNNEI. As DNA, the CDR3 is TGTGCCAGCAGCCCTAGCGGGAGTTACAATGAGCAGTTCTTC. Translating gives CASSPSGSYNEQFF.

The chain employs TRBV7-9 and TRBJ2-1; the D is unclear. This CDR3 is 14 amino acids long. Germline CDR1 is SEHNR and CDR2 is FQNEAQ (reference sequence). Between the trimmed V and J ends, which lost 1 base and 6 bases, there was a span of 10 bases. Here the CDR3 reads CASSLGGHPNEQFF. In DNA form, the CDR3 reads TGTGCCAGCAGCTTAGGCGGTCACCCCAATGAGCAGTTCTTC.

The V call is TRBV30, the J call TRBJ1-2; TRBD1 aligns across 7 bases. The CDR3 is 15 amino acids. Trimming at V came to 1 base and at J to 2 bases, leaving 7 bases not matched to a gene. Germline assignment: CDR1 GTSNPN and CDR2 SVGIG (reference sequence). In DNA, the CDR3 is TGTGCCTGGAGTGGGGGTGGCAGGGGGAACTATGGCTACACCTTC. It is translated as CAWSGGGRGNYGYTF.

The chain uses TRBV2 and TRBJ1-1, with 9 bases that match TRBD1. The CDR3 contains 13 residues. V lost 8 bases to trimming and J lost 1 base; unmatched junction nucleotides: 2. CDR1 and CDR2 from the germline V gene are SNHLY and FYNNEI. CDR3 sequence (DNA): TGTGCCAGCGGGACAGGGCGGAACACTGAAGCTTTCTTT. Its translation: CASGTGRNTEAFF.

Only one count was recorded for this clone. The V call is TRBV28, the J call TRBJ2-6, with 8 bases that match TRBD1. CDR1 and CDR2 (germline): MDHEN, SYDVKM. The CDR3 extends over 17 amino acids. V lost 5 bases, J lost 0 bases, and 6 bases stayed unmatched. Here the CDR3 DNA reads TGTGCCAGCAGTGGGACAGGATCTTTCTCTGGGGCCAACGTCCTGACTTTC. Translated, it gives CASSGTGSFSGANVLTF.

The J gene is TRBJ1-2, the V gene TRBV28; TRBD1 is a possible D gene (5 bases). The germline gives CDR1 MDHEN, CDR2 SYDVKM. CDR3 size: 16 residues. The V end lost 6 bases, the J end lost 4 bases, and 21 bases lay between the germline ends. The CDR3 DNA sequence: TGTGCCAGCAGGCGGCGGGGGAGGGTCCCGGCCTATGGCTACACCTTC. It encodes CASRRRGRVPAYGYTF.

The rearrangement links TRBV27 to TRBJ2-5; 15 bases agree with TRBD2. Per germline, CDR1 MNHEY and CDR2 SMNVEV (reference sequence). V lost 5 bases to trimming and J lost 4 bases; unmatched junction nucleotides: 5. The CDR3 runs to 16 residues. The CDR3 nucleotides are TGTGCCAGCAGTCCTGGACTAGCGGGAGGGCCAGAGACCCAGTACTTC. Translation gives CASSPGLAGGPETQYF.

This rearrangement joins TRBV5-4 to TRBJ2-5; 9 nucleotides align to TRBD1. The J segment lost 5 bases and the V segment lost 4 bases, leaving 12 bases of the junction unmatched. CDR3 length equals 16 residues. Germline loops: CDR1 SGHNT, CDR2 YYREEE (reference sequence). CDR3 residues: CASSVGQGKYGETQYF. In DNA, the CDR3 is TGTGCCAGCAGCGTAGGACAGGGGAAATATGGGGAGACCCAGTACTTC.

The V and J genes are TRBV7-2 and TRBJ2-3; weak D call: TRBD2 (6 bases). The CDR3 contains 15 residues. Trimming shortened V by 5 bases and J by 6 bases, and 18 bases separated the two germline ends. The germline V gene encodes CDR1 SGHTA and CDR2 FQGNSA. The CDR3 here is CASSPGERVRDTQYF. As DNA, the CDR3 is TGTGCCAGCAGCCCGGGAGAGCGGGTTAGGGATACGCAGTATTTT.

The chain uses TRBV12-5 and TRBJ2-1; D possibly corresponds to TRBD1 (6 bases). Trimming took off 4 bases at V and 7 bases at J, with 11 bases between the two ends. The CDR3 totals 13 residues. Germline CDR1 reads LGHNT; CDR2 reads FRNRAP. The CDR3 nucleotides read TGTGCTAGTGGTTCCCTCAGGGGAAATGAGCAGTTCTTC. It encodes CASGSLRGNEQFF.

The sample holds a few counts of this clone. The rearrangement joins TRBV7-9 to TRBJ1-5; perhaps TRBD1 as D (5 bases). CDR1 is SEHNR and CDR2 is FQNEAQ in the germline V gene (reference sequence). CDR3 size: 14 residues. V lost 5 bases to trimming and J lost 7 bases, with 15 bases between them. CDR3 DNA sequence: TGTGCCAGCAGCCGATGGGGGGAGGACCAGCCCCAGCATTTT. Its translation is CASSRWGEDQPQHF.

J is TRBJ1-1 and V is TRBV27; D might be TRBD1 (5 bases). V shed 2 bases and J shed 4 bases, with 11 bases lying between them. Looked up from germline, CDR1 is MNHEY and CDR2 is SMNVEV (reference sequence). This CDR3 has 14 residues. Here the CDR3 reads CASSLGGEGTEAFF. CDR3 nucleotide sequence: TGTGCCAGCAGTTTAGGAGGGGAGGGCACTGAAGCTTTCTTT.

The chain has TRBV29-1 and TRBJ2-7; D possibly corresponds to TRBD2 (6 bases). The V and J ends lost 0 bases and 0 bases respectively, with 12 bases between them. Germline V lookup: CDR1 SQVTM, CDR2 ANQGSEA. This CDR3 has 15 residues. CDR3 region: CSVEDGDGSSYEQYF. The CDR3 nucleotides read TGCAGCGTTGAAGATGGAGACGGGAGCTCCTACGAGCAGTACTTC.

This chain connects TRBV6-1 to TRBJ2-3; TRBD2 matches 10 bases. CDR3 size: 13 residues. CDR1 and CDR2 from the germline V gene are MNHNS and SASEGT. Trimming took 10 bases from V and 4 from J; bases not matched to a gene: 5. The CDR3 nucleotides are TGTGCCACCGAGGGGACTAGCGCAGATACGCAGTATTTT. Protein sequence: CATEGTSADTQYF.

The gene calls are TRBV2 and TRBJ1-6; D perhaps matches TRBD1 (5 bases). The CDR3 is 16 amino acids. With 6 bases removed from V and 3 bases from J, the gap between germline ends came to 15 bases. CDR1 SNHLY and CDR2 FYNNEI come from the germline V gene. CDR3 region: CASSPPSQGYNSPLHF. The DNA of the CDR3 is TGTGCCAGCAGCCCTCCTTCGCAGGGCTATAATTCACCCCTCCACTTT.

The J gene is TRBJ2-1, the V gene TRBV6-5; possible D gene TRBD1, 7 bases. This CDR3 is 14 amino acids long. CDR1 and CDR2 from the germline V gene are MNHEY and SVGAGI. Between the trimmed V and J ends, which lost 6 bases and 4 bases, there was a span of 13 bases. CDR3 nucleotide sequence: TGTGCCAGCAGGCGGGACAGATCTTACAATGAGCAGTTCTTC. It is translated as CASRRDRSYNEQFF.

V is TRBV27 and J is TRBJ1-1, with no clear D. Trimming shortened V by 6 bases and J by 8 bases, and 19 bases separated the two germline ends. CDR1 is MNHEY and CDR2 is SMNVEV in the germline V gene (reference sequence). This CDR3 has 14 residues. The CDR3 bases are TGTGCCAGCAGGGATGGTAACAGTTTGGCGGAAGCTTTCTTT. The encoded protein is CASRDGNSLAEAFF.